The sequence of this TCR beta chain was determined in a study of T cell responses to AZD1222 COVID-19 vaccine. Germline V gives CDR1 SQVTM, CDR2 ANQGSEA. Between the trimmed V and J ends, which lost 4 bases and 3 bases, there was a span of 10 bases. The CDR3 has 13 residues. The repertoire was sequenced with immunoSEQ multiplex PCR; TCRdb's copy has only in-frame clones and lacks some. The sample has about 120,000 clones; approximately 90% are singletons. The chain has TRBV29-1 and TRBJ1-5; D unresolved. The clonotype originates from an adult who received the AZD1222 COVID-19 vaccine. Material: peripheral blood, obtained 28 days after the second AZD1222 dose. The CDR3 sequence is CSVAAGINQPQHF. CDR3 coding DNA: TGCAGCGTTGCAGCGGGAATCAATCAGCCCCAGCATTTT.